One and the same sample provided the 31 T cell receptor beta chains below, sequenced in a study of T cells after yellow fever vaccination. TCRdb used MiXCR to reprocess the 5' RACE reads, holding one entry per CDR3 protein. The repertoire holds around 610,000 distinct CDR3 sequences, about 14% seen once, with around 15% in the top ten. Sequencing was performed on PBMCs, taken on the day of the yellow fever booster vaccination. These TCRs come from a man between 25 and 39 years old who received the YFV17D yellow fever vaccine.

This clonotype was seen repeatedly, ten times or more. The chain combines TRBV20-1 with TRBJ2-7, with 9 nucleotides matching TRBD1. CDR1 is DFQATT and CDR2 is SNEGSKA in the germline V gene (reference sequence). The CDR3 sequence is 14 residues long. Germline trimming cut 6 bases from V and 5 bases from J; bases unmatched to any gene: 11. CDR3 loop: CSAGGGTGINEQYF. The CDR3, as DNA: TGCAGTGCCGGGGGCGGGACAGGGATAAACGAGCAGTACTTC.

A few counts support this clonotype. V is TRBV5-4 and J is TRBJ1-6; maybe TRBD1 (6 bases). CDR1 is SGHNT, CDR2 YYREEE, per germline (reference sequence). The CDR3 is 13 amino acids. The ends were cut back, 4 bases at V and 8 bases at J, with 10 bases in the middle. CDR3 nucleotide sequence: TGTGCCAGCAGCGGACAGCGAGATTCACCCCTCCACTTT. Its protein product is CASSGQRDSPLHF.

In its sample, this clonotype was seen many times. V usage is TRBV12-3 or TRBV12-4 and J usage is TRBJ2-3, with 7 bases matching TRBD2. Trimming removed 3 bases from V and 4 bases from J; junction bases left unmatched: 10. The CDR3 has 16 residues. CDR3 sequence reads: CASSFRGGRGSDTQYF. The CDR3 nucleotides are TGTGCCAGCAGTTTTCGTGGCGGGAGAGGGTCAGATACGCAGTATTTT.

V gene TRBV28 combines with J gene TRBJ1-2, with D hard to call. The CDR3 covers 15 residues. Germline V gene data show CDR1 as MDHEN and CDR2 as SYDVKM. Trimming shortened V by 1 base and J by 1 base, and 10 bases separated the two germline ends. CDR3: CASSLSGRINYGYTF. CDR3 bases: TGTGCCAGCAGTTTATCCGGCAGAATTAACTATGGCTACACCTTC.

This clonotype was recorded at least ten times. The V gene is TRBV29-1, the J gene TRBJ2-3; 7 positions agree with TRBD2. Germline loops: CDR1 SQVTM, CDR2 ANQGSEA. This CDR3 is 17 amino acids long. J lost 1 base, V lost 8 bases, and 18 bases had no gene match. CDR3 sequence: CSSYLAATFPGTDTQYF. The CDR3 nucleotides read TGCAGCTCATACCTAGCGGCTACCTTCCCTGGCACAGATACGCAGTATTTT.

CDR3 coding DNA: TGTGCCAGCAGCTTAGCGGCTCGGGGGGCACTCACAGATACGCAGTATTTT. Residues: CASSLAARGALTDTQYF. The chain has TRBV7-9 and TRBJ2-3; the D gene is possibly TRBD2 (7 bases). The V end lost 0 bases, the J end lost 2 bases, and 15 bases lay between the germline ends. Germline CDR1 reads SEHNR; CDR2 reads FQNEAQ (reference sequence). This CDR3 is 17 amino acids long.

In its sample, this clonotype was seen a few times. This chain uses TRBV3-1 with TRBJ2-5; D gene uncertain. CDR1 and CDR2 from the germline V gene are LGHDT and YNNKEL (reference sequence). Trimming stripped 4 bases from V and 0 bases from J, with 9 bases between. The CDR3 has 14 amino acids. In nucleotides, the CDR3 is TGTGCCAGCAGCCGACATCCGGACCAAGAGACCCAGTACTTC. This translates into CASSRHPDQETQYF.

The chain recombines TRBV28 with TRBJ2-7; 8 positions match TRBD2. With 7 bases clipped from V and 2 bases from J, the junction kept 13 bases outside the gene matches. The germline gives CDR1 MDHEN, CDR2 SYDVKM. The CDR3 sequence is 16 residues long. As DNA, the CDR3 is TGTGCCAGCACCCAAGGAGGGACTAGGACGACCTACGAGCAGTACTTC. Protein: CASTQGGTRTTYEQYF.

The rearrangement links TRBV9 to TRBJ2-3; D may be TRBD2 (6 bases). Trimming took 0 bases from V and 5 from J, leaving 7 bases between them. The CDR3 totals 13 residues. CDR1 and CDR2 from the germline V gene are SGDLS and YYNGEE. The CDR3 DNA is TGTGCCAGCAGCGTAGGGGGAGGAGATACGCAGTATTTT. Protein sequence: CASSVGGGDTQYF.

The V call is TRBV5-4, the J call TRBJ1-1, with D tentatively TRBD1 (6 bases). Per germline, CDR1 SGHNT and CDR2 YYREEE (reference sequence). The CDR3 is 20 residues long. Trimming pared 3 bases from V and 6 bases from J, leaving 33 bases between. In DNA form, the CDR3 reads TGTGCCAGCAGCTCCCGGACAGTTACCCTCGGTGTTGGCTTGCACGCTGAAGCTTTCTTT. Translating it yields CASSSRTVTLGVGLHAEAFF.

This clonotype was counted a single time. The chain combines TRBV20-1 with TRBJ2-1; D unclear. The CDR3 has 14 residues. Germline V gene sequence: CDR1 DFQATT, CDR2 SNEGSKA (reference sequence). Between the trimmed V and J ends, which lost 3 bases and 5 bases, there was a span of 14 bases. CDR3 amino acids: CSASDLGSHNEQFF. In DNA, the CDR3 is TGCAGTGCTAGCGACCTTGGGTCCCACAATGAGCAGTTCTTC.

This clonotype came up a few times. The chain recombines TRBV28 with TRBJ2-1; 7 nucleotides align to TRBD2. Germline lookup yields CDR1 MDHEN and CDR2 SYDVKM. The V gene end was trimmed by 7 bases and the J gene end by 2 bases; junction bases not matched to a gene: 8. The CDR3 consists of 15 residues. DNA for the CDR3: TGTGCCAGCAATATAGCGGGTCCGCCCTACAATGAGCAGTTCTTC. The encoded protein is CASNIAGPPYNEQFF.

This clonotype was picked up a small number of times. This rearrangement joins TRBV6-1 to TRBJ2-1; 11 positions agree with TRBD2. This CDR3 comprises 17 residues. Germline CDR1 MNHNS, CDR2 SASEGT. The V and J ends lost 3 bases and 5 bases, in that order; junction bases with no gene match: 9. The CDR3 sequence: CASSEEPLGLADNEQFF. The CDR3 DNA reads TGTGCCAGCAGTGAGGAACCCCTGGGACTAGCGGACAATGAGCAGTTCTTC.

This clonotype showed up just a few times. The chain couples TRBV2 to TRBJ1-5; D is unresolved. The CDR3 sequence is 14 residues long. Germline CDR1 is SNHLY and CDR2 is FYNNEI. The V and J ends lost 7 bases and 4 bases respectively, with 14 bases between them. CDR3 sequence reads: CASKDREQNQPQHF. The DNA of the CDR3 is TGTGCCAGCAAGGACCGGGAACAGAATCAGCCCCAGCATTTT.

V is TRBV7-2 and J is TRBJ2-1; a weak D match, TRBD2 (6 bases). Between the trimmed V and J ends, which lost 6 bases and 9 bases, there was a span of 15 bases. This CDR3 is built from 13 residues. Per the germline V gene, CDR1 is SGHTA and CDR2 is FQGNSA. CDR3 loop: CASRKGGYFEQFF. DNA for the CDR3: TGTGCCAGCAGAAAAGGAGGGTACTTTGAGCAGTTCTTC.

The gene calls are TRBV7-9 and TRBJ2-1; 12 nucleotides align to TRBD2. Looked up from germline, CDR1 is SEHNR and CDR2 is FQNEAQ (reference sequence). Unmatched junction bases numbered 12, after V lost 5 bases and J lost 10 bases. The CDR3 contains 16 residues. As DNA, the CDR3 is TGTGCCAGCAGCCACTCGACTAGCGGGAGAGGAGTGGAGCAGTTCTTC. Translating it yields CASSHSTSGRGVEQFF.

There are a few counts of this clonotype. V usage is TRBV28 and J usage is TRBJ2-7, with D possibly TRBD2 on 6 matching bases. With 1 base removed from V and 2 bases from J, the gap between germline ends came to 18 bases. The germline gives CDR1 MDHEN, CDR2 SYDVKM. The CDR3 loop spans 17 amino acids. In DNA, the CDR3 is TGTGCCAGCAGTTTATTCCTCGGGCGGAGGGGTCCCTACGAGCAGTACTTC. This sequence encodes CASSLFLGRRGPYEQYF.

V usage is TRBV6-5 and J usage is TRBJ2-3; D uncertain. The germline V gene encodes CDR1 MNHEY and CDR2 SVGAGI. V lost 7 bases and J 2 bases, leaving 7 bases between the germline ends. The CDR3 has 12 residues. In DNA, the CDR3 is TGTGCCAGCAAGGGCACCACAGATACGCAGTATTTT. Its translation is CASKGTTDTQYF.

A few counts support this clonotype. This rearrangement joins TRBV29-1 to TRBJ2-4, with a possible D match to TRBD2 (6 bases). The CDR3 loop spans 12 amino acids. The V end lost 3 bases, the J end lost 9 bases, and 12 bases lay between the germline ends. From germline, CDR1 is SQVTM and CDR2 ANQGSEA. CDR3 sequence (DNA): TGCAGCGTTGAGGAGGGGATGGGCATTCAGTACTTC. Its translation: CSVEEGMGIQYF.

A few counts support this clonotype. V and J are TRBV12-3 or TRBV12-4 and TRBJ2-1, with TRBD1 identical over 7 bases. The length of the CDR3 is 16 residues. The ends lost 7 bases at V and 0 bases at J; junction bases unmatched: 9. The DNA for the CDR3 is TGTGCCAGCACCCCGAGGGGGCAAAGCTCCTACAATGAGCAGTTCTTC. The encoded protein is CASTPRGQSSYNEQFF.

In this sample, this clonotype turned up many times. The chain links TRBV7-9 to TRBJ1-2; D is unclear. Looked up from germline, CDR1 is SEHNR and CDR2 is FQNEAQ (reference sequence). This CDR3 comprises 13 residues. V shed 1 base and J shed 4 bases, with 7 bases lying between them. The CDR3 DNA is TGTGCCAGCAGCTTAGTCAGAGGCTATGGCTACACCTTC. This translates into CASSLVRGYGYTF.

This clonotype was detected a few times. The CDR3 DNA follows: TGTGCCAGCAGCGCGACTAGACTAGCGGGCTCCTACAATGAGCAGTTCTTC. It translates to CASSATRLAGSYNEQFF. The gene calls are TRBV9 and TRBJ2-1; 10 bases map to TRBD2. Germline assignment: CDR1 SGDLS and CDR2 YYNGEE. The V gene end was trimmed by 3 bases and the J gene end by 0 bases; junction bases not matched to a gene: 6. This CDR3 has 17 amino acids.

This clonotype came up a few times. The V gene is TRBV7-2, the J gene TRBJ1-5, with D possibly TRBD1 on 6 matching bases. From germline, CDR1 is SGHTA and CDR2 FQGNSA. Deletions cut 1 base from V and 4 bases from J, with 8 bases between. This CDR3 comprises 14 residues. The DNA of the CDR3 is TGTGCCAGCAGCTTAGACAGGGAAAATCAGCCCCAGCATTTT. This sequence encodes CASSLDRENQPQHF.

This clonotype has only a few counts. A junction boundary mismatches the germline segment, possibly from a read error. This chain links TRBV7-9 with TRBJ2-1, with D perhaps matching TRBD2 (6 bases). CDR3 length: 10 amino acids. Germline CDR1 reads SEHNR; CDR2 reads FQNEAQ (reference sequence). CDR3 bases: TGTGCCAGCAGCCCGGGACTCGAGACCTTC. The encoded protein is CASSPGLETF. Looking up the rest from reference TRBV7-9 and TRBJ2-1 gives the full variable domain: DTGVSQNPRHKITKRGQNVTFRCDPISEHNRLYWYRQTLGQGPEFLTYFQNEAQLEKSRLLSDRFSAERPKGSFSTLEIQRTEQGDSAMYLCASSPGLETFGPGTRLTVL.

The chain carries TRBV20-1 and TRBJ1-5; no reliable D call. Per the germline V gene, CDR1 is DFQATT and CDR2 is SNEGSKA (reference sequence). The CDR3 runs 13 residues. Between the trimmed V and J ends, which lost 4 bases and 3 bases, there was a span of 10 bases. The CDR3: CSATGGNNQPQHF. For the CDR3, the DNA is TGCAGTGCTACAGGAGGGAACAATCAGCCCCAGCATTTT.

This clonotype has a handful of counts. The J gene is TRBJ2-6, the V gene TRBV5-1, with D unresolved. CDR1 and CDR2 (germline): SGHRS, YFSETQ. The CDR3 contains 15 residues. The V and J ends lost 4 bases and 0 bases respectively, with 8 bases between them. CDR3 sequence (DNA): TGCGCCAGCAGCCCAGACCACTCTGGGGCCAACGTCCTGACTTTC. It specifies CASSPDHSGANVLTF.

A few counts support this clonotype. The chain combines TRBV24-1 with TRBJ2-3; unclear D gene. This CDR3 comprises 13 residues. The V gene lost 7 bases and the J gene lost 4 bases, with 11 bases spanning the gap. The germline CDR1 and CDR2 sequences are KGHDR and SFDVKD. The CDR3 is CATSGWSADTQYF. The CDR3 region has the DNA TGTGCCACCAGCGGGTGGTCGGCAGATACGCAGTATTTT.

The V and J genes are TRBV25-1 and TRBJ1-3; the D gene is possibly TRBD1 (6 bases). Trimming took off 6 bases at V and 4 bases at J, with 13 bases between the two ends. This CDR3 contains 14 residues. Germline values: CDR1 MGHDK, CDR2 SYGVNS. The CDR3 is CASSSGTKGNTIYF. The CDR3 DNA sequence: TGTGCCAGCAGCTCCGGGACAAAGGGAAACACCATATATTTT.

The sample holds a few counts of this clonotype. The V gene is TRBV14, the J gene TRBJ1-2; D remains unclear. The CDR3 runs to 15 residues. V was pared by 3 bases and J by 0 bases, with 11 bases between. Germline loops: CDR1 SGHDN, CDR2 FVKESK. The CDR3: CASSHYTLANYGYTF. CDR3 DNA: TGTGCCAGCAGCCACTACACGTTAGCTAACTATGGCTACACCTTC. Combining the CDR3 with reference TRBV14 and TRBJ1-2 gives the whole variable domain EAGVTQFPSHSVIEKGQTVTLRCDPISGHDNLYWYRRVMGKEIKFLLHFVKESKQDESGMPNNRFLAERTGGTYSTLKVQPAELEDSGVYFCASSHYTLANYGYTFGSGTRLTVV.

This rearrangement joins TRBV5-1 to TRBJ1-5; no definite D call. This CDR3 region has 15 residues. CDR1 SGHRS and CDR2 YFSETQ come from the germline V gene. Trimming shortened V by 0 bases and J by 4 bases, and 11 bases separated the two germline ends. CDR3 protein: CASSLEGLENQPQHF. CDR3 coding DNA: TGCGCCAGCAGCTTGGAAGGGCTGGAGAATCAGCCCCAGCATTTT. Together with reference TRBV5-1 and TRBJ1-5, the CDR3 gives the full variable domain: KAGVTQTPRYLIKTRGQQVTLSCSPISGHRSVSWYQQTPGQGLQFLFEYFSETQRNKGNFPGRFSGRQFSNSRSEMNVSTLELGDSALYLCASSLEGLENQPQHFGDGTRLSIL.

Here the CDR3 reads CASSFGNSGRYEQYF. DNA for the CDR3: TGTGCCAGCAGCTTTGGGAATAGCGGGAGGTACGAGCAGTACTTC. This chain links TRBV5-4 with TRBJ2-7; 10 positions agree with TRBD2. CDR1 and CDR2 (germline): SGHNT, YYREEE (reference sequence). The length of the CDR3 is 15 residues. The V gene end was trimmed by 2 bases and the J gene end by 4 bases; junction bases not matched to a gene: 6.